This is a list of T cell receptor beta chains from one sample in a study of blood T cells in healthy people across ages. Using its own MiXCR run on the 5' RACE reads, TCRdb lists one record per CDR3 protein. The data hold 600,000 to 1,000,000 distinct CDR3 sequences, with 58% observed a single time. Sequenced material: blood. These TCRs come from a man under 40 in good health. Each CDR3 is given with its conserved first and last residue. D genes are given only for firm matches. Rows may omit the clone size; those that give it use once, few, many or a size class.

DNA: TGTGCCAGCAGTAGACAGGAAAGCACAGATACGCAGTATTTT
CDR3: CASSRQESTDTQYF
V: TRBV27
size: -
D: -
J: TRBJ2-3

DNA: TGTGCCAGCACCGTAGCGGCTGGGGCCAACGTCCTGACTTTC
CDR3: CASTVAAGANVLTF
V: TRBV6-1
size: many
D: -
J: TRBJ2-6

DNA: TGTGCCAGCACCCGAACTAGCGGGAGTAGCAATGAGCAGTTCTTC
CDR3: CASTRTSGSSNEQFF
V: TRBV6-5
size: once
D: TRBD2
J: TRBJ2-1

DNA: TGTGCCAGCAGCCAAGATGGGAAAGTGAGGGAGCTGTTTTTT
CDR3: CASSQDGKVRELFF
V: TRBV4-2
size: -
D: -
J: TRBJ2-2

DNA: TGTGCCAGCAGCCCGGGACAGTACTACGAGCAGTACTTC
CDR3: CASSPGQYYEQYF
V: TRBV7-2
size: few
D: TRBD1
J: TRBJ2-7

DNA: TGTGCCAGCAGTTTATCCTCCTACGGTGGGACAGGGGTCGAGCAGTACTTC
CDR3: CASSLSSYGGTGVEQYF
V: TRBV27
size: -
D: TRBD1
J: TRBJ2-7

DNA: TGCGCCAGCAGCTCTCCGAGGGTGGAGGCCCGCAGTGAGCAGTTCTTC
CDR3: CASSSPRVEARSEQFF
V: TRBV5-1
size: few
D: -
J: TRBJ2-1

DNA: TGTGCCAGCAGCTCCTCGGAAGGGGAATCGAACAATGAGCAGTTCTTC
CDR3: CASSSSEGESNNEQFF
V: TRBV7-3
size: -
D: -
J: TRBJ2-1

DNA: TGCAGCGTTGCCCCCTTGAAGACTAGCGGCTCCTACGAGCAGTACTTC
CDR3: CSVAPLKTSGSYEQYF
V: TRBV29-1
size: -
D: TRBD2
J: TRBJ2-7

DNA: TGCGCCAGCAACTTGATGTGGGGACAGGGTAATTCACCCCTCCACTTT
CDR3: CASNLMWGQGNSPLHF
V: TRBV4-3
size: few
D: TRBD1
J: TRBJ1-6